The clone carrying this T cell receptor (beta chain) has just a few counts. Germline V CDR1 and CDR2: MNHNS, SASEGT. V gave up 1 base and J gave up 3 bases, with 10 bases separating them. The CDR3 loop spans 15 amino acids. Graft tissue processing released intraepithelial and lamina propria lymphocytes. Assay used: immunoSEQ multiplex PCR; TCRdb lists only in-frame clones, some missing. The table records more than 9,000 clones, approximately 81% of them present only once. The sample is drawn from a study of graft-versus-host responses after intestinal transplantation. Study-level information: Each recipient received anti-thymocyte globulin induction, then tacrolimus and steroids for about 3 years.

The material was ileum tissue, obtained roughly 530 days after intestinal transplant. This chain connects TRBV6-1 to TRBJ2-1; no firm D call. The clonotype was recovered from a human patient who received an intestinal transplant, so some T cells may come from the graft donor. The CDR3 here is CASSEEVRLYNEQFF. CDR3 coding DNA: TGTGCCAGCAGTGAAGAGGTCAGACTCTACAATGAGCAGTTCTTC.